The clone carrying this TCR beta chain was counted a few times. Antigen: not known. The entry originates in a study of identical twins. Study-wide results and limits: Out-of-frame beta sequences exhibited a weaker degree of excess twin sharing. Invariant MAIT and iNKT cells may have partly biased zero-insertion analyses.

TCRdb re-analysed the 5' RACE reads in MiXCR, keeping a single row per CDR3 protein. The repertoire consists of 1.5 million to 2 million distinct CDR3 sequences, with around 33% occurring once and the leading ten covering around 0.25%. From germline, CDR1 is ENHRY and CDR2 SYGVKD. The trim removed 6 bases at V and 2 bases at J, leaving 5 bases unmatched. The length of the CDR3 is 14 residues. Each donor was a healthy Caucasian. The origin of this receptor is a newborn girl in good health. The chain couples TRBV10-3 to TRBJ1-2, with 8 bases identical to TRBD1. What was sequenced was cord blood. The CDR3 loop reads CAIRGWTGNYGYTF. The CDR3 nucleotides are TGTGCCATCAGGGGATGGACAGGGAACTATGGCTACACCTTC.